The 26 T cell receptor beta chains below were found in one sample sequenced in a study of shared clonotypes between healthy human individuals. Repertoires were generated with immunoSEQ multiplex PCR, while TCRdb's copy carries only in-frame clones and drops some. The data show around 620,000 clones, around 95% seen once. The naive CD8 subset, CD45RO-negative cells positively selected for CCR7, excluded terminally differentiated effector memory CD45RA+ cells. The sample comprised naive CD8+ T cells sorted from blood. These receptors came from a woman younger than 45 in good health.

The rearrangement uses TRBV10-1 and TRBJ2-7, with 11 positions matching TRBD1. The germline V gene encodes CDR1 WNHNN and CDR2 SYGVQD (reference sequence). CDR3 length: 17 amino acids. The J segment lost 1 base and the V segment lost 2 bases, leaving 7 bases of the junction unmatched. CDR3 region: CASSETPDRGPSYEQYF. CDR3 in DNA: TGCGCCAGCAGTGAGACACCGGACAGGGGGCCTTCCTACGAGCAGTACTTC.

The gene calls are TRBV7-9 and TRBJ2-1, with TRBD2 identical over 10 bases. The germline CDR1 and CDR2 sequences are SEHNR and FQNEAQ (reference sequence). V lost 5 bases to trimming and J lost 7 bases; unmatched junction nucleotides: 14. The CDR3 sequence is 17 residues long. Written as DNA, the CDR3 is TGTGCCAGCAGCGACCGCAGGAGCGGGAGGGCCGGAAATGAGCAGTTCTTC. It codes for CASSDRRSGRAGNEQFF. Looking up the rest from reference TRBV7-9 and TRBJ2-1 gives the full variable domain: DTGVSQNPRHKITKRGQNVTFRCDPISEHNRLYWYRQTLGQGPEFLTYFQNEAQLEKSRLLSDRFSAERPKGSFSTLEIQRTEQGDSAMYLCASSDRRSGRAGNEQFFGPGTRLTVL.

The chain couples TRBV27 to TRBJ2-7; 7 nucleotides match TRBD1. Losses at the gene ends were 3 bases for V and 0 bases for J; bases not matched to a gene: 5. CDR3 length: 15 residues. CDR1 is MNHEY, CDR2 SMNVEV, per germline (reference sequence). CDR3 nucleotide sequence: TGTGCCAGCAGTTTGATGGGACAGACCTCCTACGAGCAGTACTTC. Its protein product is CASSLMGQTSYEQYF.

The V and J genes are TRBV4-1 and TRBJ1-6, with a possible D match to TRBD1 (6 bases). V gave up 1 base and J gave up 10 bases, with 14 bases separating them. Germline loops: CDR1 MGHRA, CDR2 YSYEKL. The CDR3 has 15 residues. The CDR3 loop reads CASSQAQGSYSPLHF. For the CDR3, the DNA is TGCGCCAGCAGCCAAGCACAGGGAAGTTACTCACCCCTCCACTTT.

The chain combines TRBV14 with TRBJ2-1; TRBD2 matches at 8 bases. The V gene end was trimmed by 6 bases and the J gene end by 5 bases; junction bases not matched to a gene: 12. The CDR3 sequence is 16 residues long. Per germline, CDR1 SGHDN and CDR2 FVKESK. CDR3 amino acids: CASSRNGRVNDNEQFF. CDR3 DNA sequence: TGTGCCAGCAGTCGGAACGGGAGGGTAAATGACAATGAGCAGTTCTTC.

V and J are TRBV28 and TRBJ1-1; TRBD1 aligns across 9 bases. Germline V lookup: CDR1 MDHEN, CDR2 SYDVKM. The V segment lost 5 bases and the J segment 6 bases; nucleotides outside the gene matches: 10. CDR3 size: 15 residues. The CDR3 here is CASSTPGQGLSEAFF. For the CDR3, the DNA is TGTGCCAGCAGTACTCCGGGACAGGGTCTTTCTGAAGCTTTCTTT.

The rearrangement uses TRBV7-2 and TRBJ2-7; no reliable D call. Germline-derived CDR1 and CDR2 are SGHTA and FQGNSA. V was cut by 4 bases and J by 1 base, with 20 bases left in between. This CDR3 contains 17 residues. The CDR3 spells CASSSSVRPANSYEQYF. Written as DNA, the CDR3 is TGTGCCAGCAGCTCCAGCGTCCGACCTGCTAATTCCTACGAGCAGTACTTC. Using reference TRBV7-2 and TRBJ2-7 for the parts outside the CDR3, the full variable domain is GAGVSQSPSNKVTEKGKDVELRCDPISGHTALYWYRQSLGQGLEFLIYFQGNSAPDKSGLPSDRFSAERTGGSVSTLTIQRTQQEDSAVYLCASSSSVRPANSYEQYFGPGTRLTVT.

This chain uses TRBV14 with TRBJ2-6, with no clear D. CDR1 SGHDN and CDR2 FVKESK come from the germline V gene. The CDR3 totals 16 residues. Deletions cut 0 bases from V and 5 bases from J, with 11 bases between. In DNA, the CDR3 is TGTGCCAGCAGCCAAGATCGGGTAGTCTGGGCCAACGTCCTGACTTTC. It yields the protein CASSQDRVVWANVLTF.

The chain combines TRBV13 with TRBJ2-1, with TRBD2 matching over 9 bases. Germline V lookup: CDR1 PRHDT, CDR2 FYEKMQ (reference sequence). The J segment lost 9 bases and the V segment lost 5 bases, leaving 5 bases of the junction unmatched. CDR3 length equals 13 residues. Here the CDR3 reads CASSPRSGSEQFF. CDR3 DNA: TGTGCCAGCAGCCCTCGTAGCGGGAGTGAGCAGTTCTTC.

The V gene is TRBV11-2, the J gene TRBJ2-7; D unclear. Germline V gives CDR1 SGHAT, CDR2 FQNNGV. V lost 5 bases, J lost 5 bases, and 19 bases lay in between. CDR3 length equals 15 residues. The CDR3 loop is CASSLFFQGPHEQYF. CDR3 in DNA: TGTGCCAGCAGCCTATTCTTTCAAGGGCCCCACGAGCAGTACTTC.

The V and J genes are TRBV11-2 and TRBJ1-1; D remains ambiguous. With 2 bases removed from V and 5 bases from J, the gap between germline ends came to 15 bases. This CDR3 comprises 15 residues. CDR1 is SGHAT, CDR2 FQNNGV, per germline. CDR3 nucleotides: TGTGCCAGCAGCTTATCGATGGGAGGTGTAACTGAAGCTTTCTTT. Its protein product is CASSLSMGGVTEAFF.

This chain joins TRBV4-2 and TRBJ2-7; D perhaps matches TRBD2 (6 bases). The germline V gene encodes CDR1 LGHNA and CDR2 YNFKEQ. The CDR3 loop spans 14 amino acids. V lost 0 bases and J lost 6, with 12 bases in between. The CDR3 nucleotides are TGTGCCAGCAGCCAAGATTATGGGGGAGGCGAGCAGTACTTC. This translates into CASSQDYGGGEQYF.

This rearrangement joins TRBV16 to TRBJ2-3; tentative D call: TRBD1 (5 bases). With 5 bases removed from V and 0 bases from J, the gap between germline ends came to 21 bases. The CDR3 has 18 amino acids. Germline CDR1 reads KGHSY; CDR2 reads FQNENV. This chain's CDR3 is CASSSLLGETDSTDTQYF. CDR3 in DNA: TGTGCCAGCAGCTCGCTCTTGGGTGAGACAGACAGCACAGATACGCAGTATTTT.

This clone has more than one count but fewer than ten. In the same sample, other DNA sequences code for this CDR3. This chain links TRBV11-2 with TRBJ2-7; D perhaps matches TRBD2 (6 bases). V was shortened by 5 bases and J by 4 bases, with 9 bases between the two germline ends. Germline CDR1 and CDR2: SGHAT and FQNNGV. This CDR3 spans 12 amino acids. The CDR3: CASSARGYEQYF. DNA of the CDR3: TGTGCCAGCAGCGCCCGGGGGTACGAGCAGTACTTC. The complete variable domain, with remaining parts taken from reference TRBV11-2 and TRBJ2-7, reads EAGVAQSPRYKIIEKRQSVAFWCNPISGHATLYWYQQILGQGPKLLIQFQNNGVVDDSQLPKDRFSAERLKGVDSTLKIQPAKLEDSAVYLCASSARGYEQYFGPGTRLTVT.

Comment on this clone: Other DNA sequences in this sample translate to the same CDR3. CDR3 amino acids: CASSDRAPYEQYF. The DNA for the CDR3 is TGTGCCAGCAGCGACAGGGCGCCCTACGAGCAGTACTTC. The chain uses TRBV28 and TRBJ2-7, with 7 bases matching TRBD1. There are 13 residues in the CDR3. CDR1 and CDR2 (germline): MDHEN, SYDVKM. V shed 6 bases and J 2 bases; nucleotides not matched to a gene: 4.

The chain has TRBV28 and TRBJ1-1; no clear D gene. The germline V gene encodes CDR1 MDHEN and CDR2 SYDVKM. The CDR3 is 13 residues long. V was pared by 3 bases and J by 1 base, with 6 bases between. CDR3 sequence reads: CASSFHPNTEAFF. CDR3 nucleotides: TGTGCCAGCAGTTTCCACCCGAACACTGAAGCTTTCTTT.

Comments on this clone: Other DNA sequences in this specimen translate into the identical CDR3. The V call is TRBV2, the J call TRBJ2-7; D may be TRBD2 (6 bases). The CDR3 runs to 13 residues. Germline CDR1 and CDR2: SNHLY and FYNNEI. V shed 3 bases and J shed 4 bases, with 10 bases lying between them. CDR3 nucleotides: TGTGCCAGCAGTGATCGGGGGAGGTACGAGCAGTACTTC. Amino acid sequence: CASSDRGRYEQYF.

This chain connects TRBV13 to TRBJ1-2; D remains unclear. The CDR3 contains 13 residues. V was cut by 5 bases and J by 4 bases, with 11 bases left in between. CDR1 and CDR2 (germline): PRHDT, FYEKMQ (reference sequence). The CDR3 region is CASSLGRTYGYTF. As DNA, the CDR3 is TGTGCCAGCAGCCTTGGACGGACCTATGGCTACACCTTC.

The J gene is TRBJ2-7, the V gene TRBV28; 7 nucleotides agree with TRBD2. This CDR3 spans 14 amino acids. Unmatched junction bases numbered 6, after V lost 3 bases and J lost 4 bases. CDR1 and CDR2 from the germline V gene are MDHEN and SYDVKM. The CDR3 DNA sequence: TGTGCCAGCAGTTTGGCGGGAGTCCCATACGAGCAGTACTTC. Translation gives CASSLAGVPYEQYF.

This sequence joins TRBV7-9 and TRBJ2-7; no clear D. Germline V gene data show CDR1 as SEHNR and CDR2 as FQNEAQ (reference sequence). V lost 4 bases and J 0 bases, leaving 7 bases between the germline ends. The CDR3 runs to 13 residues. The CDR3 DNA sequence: TGTGCCAGCAGCTCGGCCACCTCCTACGAGCAGTACTTC. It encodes CASSSATSYEQYF.

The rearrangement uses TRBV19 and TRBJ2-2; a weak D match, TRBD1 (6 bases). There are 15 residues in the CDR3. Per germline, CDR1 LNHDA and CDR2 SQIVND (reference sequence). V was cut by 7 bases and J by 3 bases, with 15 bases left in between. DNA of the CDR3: TGTGCCAGTACCCGAAGGGACACTTACACCGGGGAGCTGTTTTTT. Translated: CASTRRDTYTGELFF.

CDR3 DNA: TGTGCCAGCAGCTTAGCGGTGACAGGGGCTCTCGAGCAGTACTTC. It yields the protein CASSLAVTGALEQYF. The chain joins TRBV7-8 to TRBJ2-7; 8 bases agree with TRBD1. This CDR3 has 15 amino acids. The germline V gene encodes CDR1 SGHVS and CDR2 FQNEAQ. J lost 6 bases, V lost 0 bases, and 7 bases had no gene match.

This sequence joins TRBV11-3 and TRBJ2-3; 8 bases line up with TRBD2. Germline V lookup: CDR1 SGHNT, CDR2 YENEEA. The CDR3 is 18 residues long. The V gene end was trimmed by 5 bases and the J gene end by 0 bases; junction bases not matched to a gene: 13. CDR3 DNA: TGTGCCAGCAGCGTTACTAGCGGAGCCTCCGCGAGCACAGATACGCAGTATTTT. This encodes CASSVTSGASASTDTQYF.

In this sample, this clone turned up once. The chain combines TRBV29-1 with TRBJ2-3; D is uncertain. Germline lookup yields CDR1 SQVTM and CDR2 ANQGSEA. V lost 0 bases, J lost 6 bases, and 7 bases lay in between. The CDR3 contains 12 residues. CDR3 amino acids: CSVEDLSDTQYF. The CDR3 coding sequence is TGCAGCGTTGAAGATCTGTCGGATACGCAGTATTTT.

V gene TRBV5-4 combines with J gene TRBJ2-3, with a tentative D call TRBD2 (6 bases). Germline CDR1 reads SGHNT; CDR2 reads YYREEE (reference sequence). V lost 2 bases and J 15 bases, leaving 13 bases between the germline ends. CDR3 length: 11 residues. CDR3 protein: CASSLGLALYF. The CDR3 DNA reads TGTGCCAGCAGCTTAGGTCTAGCGCTCTATTTT.

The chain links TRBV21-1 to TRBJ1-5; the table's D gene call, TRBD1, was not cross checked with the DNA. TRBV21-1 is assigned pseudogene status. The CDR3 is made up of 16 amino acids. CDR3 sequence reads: CASSKVWGSSNQPQHF. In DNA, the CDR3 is TGTGCCAGCAGCAAAGTTTGGGGCAGCAGCAATCAGCCCCAGCATTTT.